This T cell receptor beta chain was identified in a study of cytomegalovirus exposure and HLA in healthy donors. A multiplex PCR was run with 60 Vbeta primers and 13 Jbeta primers. Using immunoSEQ multiplex PCR, the repertoire was profiled, and TCRdb retains in-frame clones only, with some absent. The sample includes 95,000 to 150,000 clones, roughly 80% seen only once; the top ten take 3.4%. The V gene's germline CDR1 is MGHDK and CDR2 SYGVNS. The junction had 3 bases not matched to a gene; V was cut back by 4 bases and J by 4 bases. CDR3 size: 14 residues. This chain joins TRBV25-1 and TRBJ2-2; TRBD1 matches at 7 bases. Sequencing used PBMCs. This TCR was sampled from a man aged 30-40 years in good health and CMV-seronegative. The CDR3 region has the DNA TGTGCCAGCAGTGGGGACAGCTTCACCGGGGAGCTGTTTTTT. Translation: CASSGDSFTGELFF.